These 7 T cell receptor beta chains were sequenced from one sample in a study of T cell responses to AZD1222 COVID-19 vaccine. TCRdb's copy holds only in-frame clones and misses some; the assay was immunoSEQ multiplex PCR. Among fewer than 150,000 clones listed, approximately 85% were seen once. The sequences come from peripheral blood, collected 28 days after the second AZD1222 dose. All receptors derive from an adult who received the AZD1222 COVID-19 vaccine.

This clone is a singleton in its sample. The chain combines TRBV9 with TRBJ1-3; the match to TRBD1 covers 7 bases. Trimming removed 4 bases from V and 6 bases from J; junction bases left unmatched: 7. CDR3 size: 14 residues. Germline V gene data show CDR1 as SGDLS and CDR2 as YYNGEE. The CDR3 DNA sequence: TGTGCCAGCAGCAGGGACAGTCTCAAAAACACCATATATTTT. It encodes CASSRDSLKNTIYF.

This CDR3 reads CATSVEDGSSYNEQFF. CDR3 in DNA: TGTGCCACCAGTGTCGAAGACGGGAGCTCCTACAATGAGCAGTTCTTC. The rearrangement uses TRBV24-1 and TRBJ2-1; a possible D gene is TRBD2 (6 bases). Germline assignment: CDR1 KGHDR and CDR2 SFDVKD. The CDR3 totals 16 residues. The V and J ends lost 5 bases and 0 bases respectively, with 13 bases between them.

The chain is built from TRBV7-2 and TRBJ2-2, with D hard to call. The CDR3 is 14 residues long. The germline gives CDR1 SGHTA, CDR2 FQGNSA. V was trimmed by 3 bases and J by 1 base, leaving 6 bases between them. The DNA of the CDR3 is TGTGCCAGCAGCTTCGACTTGAACACCGGGGAGCTGTTTTTT. Translation: CASSFDLNTGELFF. The whole variable domain, filled in from reference TRBV7-2 and TRBJ2-2, reads GAGVSQSPSNKVTEKGKDVELRCDPISGHTALYWYRQSLGQGLEFLIYFQGNSAPDKSGLPSDRFSAERTGGSVSTLTIQRTQQEDSAVYLCASSFDLNTGELFFGEGSRLTVL.

In DNA form, the CDR3 reads TGTGCCAGCAGCGTAGGCTTTGGAGGGGACAGGGGGATCTATGGCTACACCTTC. This translates into CASSVGFGGDRGIYGYTF. The V and J genes are TRBV9 and TRBJ1-2, with 11 bases aligning to TRBD1. This CDR3 has 18 amino acids. V shed 0 bases, J shed 4 bases, and the junction held 11 bases outside the gene matches. CDR1 is SGDLS and CDR2 is YYNGEE in the germline V gene.

V gene TRBV5-8 combines with J gene TRBJ1-1, with 8 bases fitting TRBD1. Per the germline V gene, CDR1 is SGHTS and CDR2 is YDEGEE. The CDR3 is 14 residues long. V trimming: 4 bases; J trimming: 1 base; junction bases outside the gene matches: 3. CDR3 sequence reads: CASSGGQGNTEAFF. The CDR3 DNA reads TGTGCCAGCAGCGGAGGACAGGGGAACACTGAAGCTTTCTTT.

V usage is TRBV5-1 and J usage is TRBJ1-1, with D hard to call. Germline CDR1 is SGHRS and CDR2 is YFSETQ. The length of the CDR3 is 14 residues. Deletions cut 0 bases from V and 0 bases from J, with 6 bases between. CDR3 residues: CASSLGALNTEAFF. CDR3 in DNA: TGCGCCAGCAGCTTGGGCGCTTTGAACACTGAAGCTTTCTTT. The whole variable domain, remainder taken from reference TRBV5-1 and TRBJ1-1, is KAGVTQTPRYLIKTRGQQVTLSCSPISGHRSVSWYQQTPGQGLQFLFEYFSETQRNKGNFPGRFSGRQFSNSRSEMNVSTLELGDSALYLCASSLGALNTEAFFGQGTRLTVV.

This clone was seen more than once but under ten times. The V and J genes are TRBV6-2 or TRBV6-3 and TRBJ1-5, with 11 nucleotides matching TRBD1. The CDR3 extends over 15 amino acids. Trimming took 6 bases from V and 9 from J; bases not matched to a gene: 10. Germline loops: CDR1 MNHEY, CDR2 SVGEGT. The CDR3 protein is CASSPGQGAFWPQHF. The CDR3 DNA is TGTGCCAGCAGCCCCGGACAGGGGGCCTTTTGGCCCCAGCATTTT.